Reported below is one T cell receptor beta chain. A much more abundant neighbour one base away suggests this may be a read error. This sample is part of a study of T cells in Graves' hyperthyroidism and ophthalmopathy. This CDR3 contains 13 residues. Stable Graves' hyperthyroidism denoted no ophthalmopathy progression over 18 months. The investigators amplified TCR beta CDR3 regions from RNA transcripts. A set of HTBI primers served as the primers for a first-round RT-PCR of the TCR CDR3. TCRdb reanalysed the multiplex PCR reads using MiXCR and keeps one entry per CDR3 protein. The sample contains about 560,000 distinct CDR3 sequences, around 15% of which appear only once.

The sequencing sample was made of blood. The clonotype originates from a woman aged 18-30 years with Graves' hyperthyroidism. This chain connects TRBV12-3 or TRBV12-4 to TRBJ2-1; possible D gene TRBD2, 7 bases. The CDR3 region has the DNA TGTGCCGGCAGTTTATTGGCGGGGGCTGAGCAGTTCTTC. Protein product: CAGSLLAGAEQFF.